By sample share, the clone carrying this T cell receptor beta chain is hyperexpanded. Its antigen remains unknown. Other DNA sequences of this sample code for an identical CDR3. The sample originates from a study of T cells after posttransplantation cyclophosphamide. CDR3 size: 14 residues. Germline V CDR1 and CDR2: SQVTM, ANQGSEA. The V segment lost 5 bases and the J segment 6 bases; nucleotides outside the gene matches: 7. Clones were sequenced by immunoSEQ multiplex PCR, and TCRdb holds only the in-frame ones, with some missing. This record lists over 10,000 clones, none seen once only, and the top ten clones contain 25% to 30%. Points from the study as a whole: After PTCy, TRB diversity resembled that of CNI/methotrexate controls. Blood and skin or GI T cell repertoires showed limited TRB overlap. Donor-recipient repertoire similarity was low at 1-2 months, rising over year one.

Cyclophosphamide on days +3 and +4 followed busulfan-fludarabine conditioning and a marrow graft. The J gene is TRBJ2-3, the V gene TRBV29-1; 11 bases are shared with TRBD2. The sequenced sample was PBMCs, obtained after allogeneic stem cell transplant with posttransplant cyclophosphamide. This sequence originates from a female patient aged 40 to 55 who received an allogeneic stem cell transplant from an unrelated donor, was CMV-positive, and had acute GVHD only. These T cells may partly come from the graft donor. The DNA for the CDR3 is TGCAGCGTTAAGACTAGCGGGGTTCAGGATACGCAGTATTTT. Translated: CSVKTSGVQDTQYF.